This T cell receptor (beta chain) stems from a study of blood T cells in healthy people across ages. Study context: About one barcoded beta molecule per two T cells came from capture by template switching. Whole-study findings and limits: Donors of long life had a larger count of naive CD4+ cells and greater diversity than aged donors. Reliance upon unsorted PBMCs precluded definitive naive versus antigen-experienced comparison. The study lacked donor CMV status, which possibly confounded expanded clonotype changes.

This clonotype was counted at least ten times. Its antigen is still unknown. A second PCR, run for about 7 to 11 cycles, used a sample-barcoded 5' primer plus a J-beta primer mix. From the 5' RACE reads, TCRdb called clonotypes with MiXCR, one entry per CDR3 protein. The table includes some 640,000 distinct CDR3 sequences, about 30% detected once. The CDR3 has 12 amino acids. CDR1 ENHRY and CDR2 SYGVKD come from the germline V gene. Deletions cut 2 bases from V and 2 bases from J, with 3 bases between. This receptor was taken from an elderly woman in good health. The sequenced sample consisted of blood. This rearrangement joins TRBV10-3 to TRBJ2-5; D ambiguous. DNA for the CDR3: TGTGCCATCAGTGAGAGGCAAGAGACCCAGTACTTC. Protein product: CAISERQETQYF.